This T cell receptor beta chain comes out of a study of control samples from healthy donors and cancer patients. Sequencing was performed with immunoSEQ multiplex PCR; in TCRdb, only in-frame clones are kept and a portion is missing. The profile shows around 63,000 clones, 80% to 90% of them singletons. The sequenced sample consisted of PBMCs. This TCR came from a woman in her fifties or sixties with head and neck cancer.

The DNA of the CDR3 is TGCGCCAGCAGCCAAGCCGGGACAGGGCGGTGGGAAAATGAAAAACTGTTTTTT. This gives the protein CASSQAGTGRWENEKLFF. The chain uses TRBV4-1 and TRBJ1-4; 9 bases are shared with TRBD1. Trimming cost V 1 base and J 5 bases; bases outside gene matches: 11. Germline V gives CDR1 MGHRA, CDR2 YSYEKL. The CDR3 is 18 residues long.